The rows below give T cell receptor beta chains drawn from one sample of a study of OX40 agonist ivuxolimab in advanced cancers. Produced via immunoSEQ multiplex PCR; TCRdb's table is partial and in-frame only. The repertoire holds about 74,000 clones, with more than 70% as singletons. The sequenced sample was CD4+ or CD8+ T cells sorted from blood, obtained in a trial of the OX40 agonist ivuxolimab. The receptors shown here come from an adult with an advanced solid tumor such as melanoma, head and neck, liver or kidney cancer. The CDR3 runs from the conserved cysteine through the conserved F or W. Fields, in order: D gene, clone size, V gene, J gene, CDR3 protein, CDR3 DNA. The D gene is left open where the match is weak. Rows give clone size only sometimes, using once, few, many, or a class for an expanded clone.

NA	NA	TRBV28	TRBJ1-5	CASSQALAVRNQPQHF	TGTGCCAGCAGTCAGGCGCTGGCAGTCAGAAATCAGCCCCAGCATTTT
TRBD1	NA	TRBV7-3	TRBJ1-1	CASSFTGGTEAFF	TGTGCCAGCAGCTTCACAGGGGGCACTGAAGCTTTCTTT
NA	NA	TRBV27	TRBJ2-7	CASSLYGSYEQYF	TGTGCCAGCAGTTTATACGGATCCTACGAGCAGTACTTC
TRBD1	NA	TRBV29-1	TRBJ2-3	CSSGRGQDTQYF	TGCAGCTCTGGCAGGGGGCAAGATACGCAGTATTTT
NA	NA	TRBV29-1	TRBJ2-3	CSVAKRSTDTQYF	TGCAGCGTTGCTAAGCGGAGCACAGATACGCAGTATTTT
NA	NA	TRBV30	TRBJ1-6	CAWTPPMGYSPLHF	TGTGCCTGGACTCCCCCGATGGGTTATTCACCCCTCCACTTT
NA	NA	TRBV2	TRBJ1-1	CASSELVVNTEAFF	TGTGCCAGCAGTGAACTCGTGGTGAACACTGAAGCTTTCTTT
TRBD1	NA	TRBV27	TRBJ2-2	CASSLRQGMSTGELFF	TGTGCCAGCAGTTTAAGACAGGGAATGAGCACCGGGGAGCTGTTTTTT
NA	NA	TRBV2	TRBJ2-7	CASTWTAVHEQYF	TGTGCCAGCACCTGGACTGCTGTCCACGAGCAGTACTTC
NA	NA	TRBV6-6	TRBJ1-4	CASSYRRAGNFEKLFF	TGTGCCAGCAGTTACCGTAGGGCAGGGAACTTTGAAAAACTGTTTTTT
TRBD1	few	TRBV2	TRBJ1-4	CASRPGQANEKLFF	TGTGCCAGCAGACCGGGACAGGCTAATGAAAAACTGTTTTTT
NA	NA	TRBV28	TRBJ1-3	CASSLASGNTIYF	TGTGCCAGCAGTTTAGCCTCTGGAAACACCATATATTTT
TRBD1	NA	TRBV18	TRBJ1-1	CASSPPRRGRGTEAFF	TGTGCCAGCTCACCACCGAGGAGGGGGCGGGGGACTGAAGCTTTCTTT
NA	NA	TRBV4-1	TRBJ1-3	CASSQAPASGNTIYF	TGCGCCAGCAGCCAAGCGCCAGCCTCTGGAAACACCATATATTTT
NA	NA	TRBV19	TRBJ1-6	CASSEGHFGSPLHF	TGTGCCAGTAGTGAAGGACATTTTGGTTCACCCCTCCACTTT
NA	few	TRBV5-5	TRBJ2-3	CASSVVERSTDTQYF	TGTGCCAGCAGCGTGGTGGAGAGGAGCACAGATACGCAGTATTTT
NA	NA	TRBV19	TRBJ1-5	CASNDRSNQPQHF	TGTGCCAGTAACGACAGAAGCAATCAGCCCCAGCATTTT
NA	few	TRBV7-8	TRBJ2-5	CASGSLGGETQYF	TGTGCCAGCGGATCACTAGGGGGGGAGACCCAGTACTTC
NA	NA	TRBV10-3	TRBJ1-4	CAISESRAGLEKLFF	TGTGCCATCAGTGAGTCGAGGGCAGGGTTGGAAAAACTGTTTTTT
TRBD1	many	TRBV19	TRBJ1-5	CASSPPGGRQPQHF	TGTGCCAGTAGTCCCCCAGGGGGCCGTCAGCCCCAGCATTTT
NA	NA	TRBV19	TRBJ2-5	CASSIFGSGQETQYF	TGTGCCAGTAGTATTTTTGGTAGCGGACAAGAGACCCAGTACTTC
NA	NA	TRBV4-1	TRBJ2-5	CASSQDLGNQETQYF	TGCGCCAGCAGCCAAGATTTGGGGAACCAAGAGACCCAGTACTTC